These T cell receptor beta chains were read from a single sample in a study of blood T cell repertoires in COVID-19. Measured with immunoSEQ multiplex PCR; TCRdb has only the in-frame clones, and not every one. Of 68,000 or so clones listed, around 84% are singletons. The sample consisted of peripheral blood. Source of these receptors: a man between 50 and 59 years old with acute or convalescent COVID-19. The CDR3 runs from the conserved cysteine through the conserved F or W. The D gene is left open where the match is weak. Size tells how often a clone was seen (once, few, many) or the class of an expanded clone, and some rows leave it out.

j_call | v_call | d_call | cdr3_length | clone_size | cdr3_nt | cdr3_aa
TRBJ2-1 | TRBV29-1 | TRBD2 | 14 | once | TGCAGCGTTGAAAGCAGCGGGAGTTACAATGAGCAGTTCTTC | CSVESSGSYNEQFF
TRBJ2-1 | TRBV7-9 | . | 17 | . | TGTGCCAGCAGCTTAGGGGACACTAGTTTCTACTACAATGAGCAGTTCTTC | CASSLGDTSFYYNEQFF
TRBJ1-3 | TRBV5-3 | . | 14 | . | TGTGCCAGGACGGGGGGCGGTGGAGGAAACACCATATATTTT | CARTGGGGGNTIYF
TRBJ2-1 | TRBV6-5 | TRBD2 | 14 | . | TGTGCCAGCAGTTCGGGGGGTCAGCTTGATGAGCAGTTCTTC | CASSSGGQLDEQFF
TRBJ2-2 | TRBV14 | . | 14 | . | TGTGCCAGCAGCCAAGACAGGGGGGCCGGGGAGCTGTTTTTT | CASSQDRGAGELFF
TRBJ1-2 | TRBV14 | TRBD1 | 16 | . | TGTGCCAGCAGCCAAGATTGGGGACAGGGAGTATTTGGCTACACCTTC | CASSQDWGQGVFGYTF
TRBJ1-5 | TRBV19 | TRBD1 | 16 | . | TGTGCCAGTAGTTCCGGGACAGGGGTCGGGAATCAGCCCCAGCATTTT | CASSSGTGVGNQPQHF
TRBJ1-6 | TRBV30 | TRBD1 | 16 | . | TGTGCCTGGAGTAAGGCAGGGGGCCTAATTAATTCACCCCTCCACTTT | CAWSKAGGLINSPLHF
TRBJ1-1 | TRBV2 | . | 15 | . | TGTGCCAGCAGTGAAGGGTACAGGTCGGCCACTGAAGCTTTCTTT | CASSEGYRSATEAFF
TRBJ1-3 | TRBV30 | . | 13 | once | TGTGCCTGGAGAAGGGGTGGTGGAAACACCATATATTTT | CAWRRGGGNTIYF
TRBJ1-4 | TRBV21-1 | . | 16 | . | TGTGCCAGCAGCACTCCCCCCAGGGCCGGGGGTGAAAAACTGTTTTTT | CASSTPPRAGGEKLFF
TRBJ1-1 | TRBV6-5 | . | 13 | . | TGTGCCAGCAGCCCAACTTCCCACACTGAAGCTTTCTTT | CASSPTSHTEAFF
TRBJ2-7 | TRBV3-1/TRBV3-2 | . | 13 | . | TGTGCCAGCAGCCATGATGGCGGGCCCGAGCAGTACTTC | CASSHDGGPEQYF
TRBJ2-6 | TRBV24-1 | TRBD1 | 19 | once | TGTGCCACCAGTGATTCGCCGGGACAGGGTTTACCTGGGGCCAACGTCCTGACTTTC | CATSDSPGQGLPGANVLTF
TRBJ2-1 | TRBV7-3 | TRBD2 | 15 | . | TGTGCCAGCAGCGGGGGGACTAGCGGGGCCAATGAGCAGTTCTTC | CASSGGTSGANEQFF
TRBJ2-7 | TRBV4-2 | . | 15 | . | TGTGCCAGCAGCCTCAGCCAGGGACAAACCTACGAGCAGTACTTC | CASSLSQGQTYEQYF
TRBJ2-3 | TRBV19 | . | 14 | . | TGTGCCAGTAGTTTTCGGGAAAAGGCAGATACGCAGTATTTT | CASSFREKADTQYF
TRBJ2-7 | TRBV11-3 | . | 15 | . | TGTGCCAGCAGCCCCCCCGGCCTAGCCCTCGCGGAGCAGTACTTC | CASSPPGLALAEQYF
TRBJ2-7 | TRBV27 | . | 13 | . | TGTGCCAGCAGCGTGCACAGGCTGGGCGAGCAGTACTTC | CASSVHRLGEQYF
TRBJ1-1 | TRBV5-4 | TRBD1 | 13 | . | TGTGCCAGCTACGACAGGGTGAACACTGAAGCTTTCTTT | CASYDRVNTEAFF
TRBJ1-5 | TRBV29-1 | TRBD1 | 13 | . | TGCAGCTTCCGGGACAGGCCTAATCAGCCCCAGCATTTT | CSFRDRPNQPQHF
TRBJ1-3 | TRBV5-1 | TRBD1 | 18 | . | TGCGCCAGCTCCTCCTTAGGACAGGGTTACAGCTCTGGAAACACCATATATTTT | CASSSLGQGYSSGNTIYF
TRBJ1-1 | TRBV5-1 | . | 14 | once | TGCGCCAGCAGCTCCTTGGCCCGTAACACTGAAGCTTTCTTT | CASSSLARNTEAFF
TRBJ1-2 | TRBV3-1/TRBV3-2 | . | 13 | . | TGTGCCAGCAGCCAACAGGGTCAGTGGGGCTACACCTTC | CASSQQGQWGYTF
TRBJ1-6 | TRBV5-4 | . | 12 | . | TGTGCCAGCGGGCAGCCTAATTCACCCCTCCACTTT | CASGQPNSPLHF
TRBJ1-2 | TRBV5-4 | TRBD1 | 15 | . | TGTGCCAGCAGCGTCGGGGGACAGGTAATCTATGGCTACACCTTC | CASSVGGQVIYGYTF
TRBJ2-4 | TRBV7-8 | . | 16 | . | TGTGCCAGCAGCCCCCATTGGGGGGAGGCCAAAAACATTCAGTACTTC | CASSPHWGEAKNIQYF
TRBJ1-1 | TRBV6-5 | . | 13 | . | TGTGCCATCCACAGGGACCCTATCACTGAAGCTTTCTTT | CAIHRDPITEAFF
TRBJ2-3 | TRBV30 | . | 15 | . | TGTGCCTGGAGTCTGCTGCGGGGGCAGACAGATACGCAGTATTTT | CAWSLLRGQTDTQYF
TRBJ2-2 | TRBV7-3 | TRBD2 | 15 | . | TGTGCCAGCAGCTCCGATGCGGGAGTGGGCGGGGAGCTGTTTTTT | CASSSDAGVGGELFF
TRBJ1-4 | TRBV5-1 | TRBD1 | 15 | few | TGCGCCAGCAGCCATCTTGAAGGGGGCGGTGAAAAACTGTTTTTT | CASSHLEGGGEKLFF
TRBJ2-7 | TRBV7-9 | TRBD2 | 15 | few | TGTGCCAGCAGCCCATGGGGGGGTAGCTCCTACGAGCAGTACTTC | CASSPWGGSSYEQYF
TRBJ2-7 | TRBV29-1 | TRBD2 | 13 | . | TGCAGCGTTGGCGGGAGACAACCGGACGAGCAGTACTTC | CSVGGRQPDEQYF
TRBJ1-5 | TRBV24-1 | . | 13 | . | TGTGCCACCAGTGCAGGGGGCAATCAGCCCCAGCATTTT | CATSAGGNQPQHF
TRBJ2-1 | TRBV5-6 | . | 17 | . | TGTGCCAGCAGCTTGGAATATGGGCCCACCTCCTACAATGAGCAGTTCTTC | CASSLEYGPTSYNEQFF
TRBJ2-4 | TRBV28 | TRBD2 | 15 | . | TGTGCCAGCAGACCTAGCGGGAGGGTCAAAAACATTCAGTACTTC | CASRPSGRVKNIQYF
TRBJ1-1 | TRBV10-3 | . | 13 | . | TGTGCCATCAATTCGGGGGGTATCGCTGAAGCTTTCTTT | CAINSGGIAEAFF
TRBJ2-1 | TRBV5-1 | . | 11 | . | TGCGCCAGCAGCTTATCTAATGAGCAGTTCTTC | CASSLSNEQFF
TRBJ1-3 | TRBV18 | . | 17 | . | TGTGCCAGCTCACCACAGAACAGGGTAACGTCCGGAAACACCATATATTTT | CASSPQNRVTSGNTIYF
TRBJ1-4 | TRBV10-2 | . | 13 | . | TGCGCCAGCAGGGACGGACAGACTGAAAAACTGTTTTTT | CASRDGQTEKLFF
TRBJ2-2 | TRBV5-1 | . | 16 | . | TGCGCCAGCAGCTTGGTACCACCAGTATCCACCGGGGAGCTGTTTTTT | CASSLVPPVSTGELFF
TRBJ2-2 | TRBV5-8 | TRBD2 | 16 | . | TGTGCCAGCAGCCCACGGGGGGAGAAGAACACCGGGGAGCTGTTTTTT | CASSPRGEKNTGELFF
TRBJ1-6 | TRBV30 | TRBD1 | 13 | . | TGTGCCTGGAGGGGACAGGGGAAGTCACCCCTCCACTTT | CAWRGQGKSPLHF
TRBJ1-6 | TRBV18 | TRBD1 | 15 | . | TGTGCCAGCTCCCCCGACAGGGGCTATAATTCACCCCTCCACTTT | CASSPDRGYNSPLHF
TRBJ1-2 | TRBV5-1 | TRBD1 | 18 | few | TGCGCCAGCAGCCCAAAACCGGGACAGGGGGCCGTAGGGTATGGCTACACCTTC | CASSPKPGQGAVGYGYTF
TRBJ2-7 | TRBV21-1 | . | 14 | few | TGTGCCAGCAGCCTCGGCCGGGGTTCCTACGAGCAGTACTTC | CASSLGRGSYEQYF
TRBJ1-1 | TRBV10-1 | . | 13 | . | TGCGCCAGCAGTGGCGGGAAAGCAAGGGAAGCTTTCTTT | CASSGGKAREAFF
TRBJ2-7 | TRBV18 | . | 15 | . | TGTGCCAGCTCACCACCAACAGTTGGCTCCTACGAGCAGTACTTC | CASSPPTVGSYEQYF
TRBJ1-1 | TRBV5-4 | TRBD1 | 15 | once | TGTGCCAGCAGCGGATTAGACAGGGGGAACACTGAAGCTTTCTTT | CASSGLDRGNTEAFF
TRBJ1-5 | TRBV6-5 | TRBD1 | 13 | . | TGTGCCAGTAGGACAGGGGTCTATCAGCCCCAGCATTTT | CASRTGVYQPQHF
TRBJ1-1 | TRBV12-3/TRBV12-4 | . | 12 | . | TGTGCCAGCAGTCCAGGGTTCACTGAAGCTTTCTTT | CASSPGFTEAFF
TRBJ1-6 | TRBV30 | TRBD1 | 15 | . | TGTGCCTGGAGTGACAGGGGAAGGGGAAATTCACCCCTCCACTTT | CAWSDRGRGNSPLHF
TRBJ2-3 | TRBV7-9 | . | 15 | . | TGTGCCAGCAGCTTAGCGCCAGGGGACACAGATACGCAGTATTTT | CASSLAPGDTDTQYF